These T cell receptor beta chains were read from a single sample in a study of technical replicates of blood from several donors. Generated by immunoSEQ multiplex PCR, the TCRdb table keeps only in-frame clones and is missing some. This sample yields 95,000 to 100,000 clones, of which under 97% are seen a single time; approximately 0.2% belongs to the top ten. Sequencing was performed on T cells isolated from PBMCs. All receptors come from a human donor in good health. The CDR3 runs from the conserved cysteine through the conserved F or W. D genes are given only for firm matches. Clone size appears in some rows only: once, few, many, or a class for an expanded clone.

DNA: TGTGCCAGCGGGGTGGGGCTAGCGGAATACGCGAACACCGGGGAGCTGTTTTTT
CDR3: CASGVGLAEYANTGELFF
length: 18
D: TRBD2
J: TRBJ2-2
size: NA
V: TRBV2

DNA: TGTGCCAGCAGCCAAGAAGGGGGGCAGTACTTC
CDR3: CASSQEGGQYF
length: 11
D: NA
J: TRBJ2-7
size: NA
V: TRBV14

DNA: TGTGCCAGCAGTTCCTCCCCGACTAGCGCCTTCTACGAGCAGTACTTC
CDR3: CASSSSPTSAFYEQYF
length: 16
D: TRBD2
J: TRBJ2-7
size: NA
V: TRBV6-5

DNA: TGTGCCAGCAGTGCTGACAGGGTCCCCGGGGAGCTGTTTTTT
CDR3: CASSADRVPGELFF
length: 14
D: TRBD1
J: TRBJ2-2
size: NA
V: TRBV25-1

DNA: TGTGCCAGCAAGGGACAGGGGTACACTGAAGCTTTCTTT
CDR3: CASKGQGYTEAFF
length: 13
D: TRBD1
J: TRBJ1-1
size: NA
V: TRBV2

DNA: TGCGCCAGCAGCCAGGGGGACGCGGGGGGCCTCGGGGAGCTGTTTTTT
CDR3: CASSQGDAGGLGELFF
length: 16
D: NA
J: TRBJ2-2
size: NA
V: TRBV5-1

DNA: TGCGCCAGCAGCTTGGGGGGCCCAGGGCCAGGCACTGAAGCTTTCTTT
CDR3: CASSLGGPGPGTEAFF
length: 16
D: NA
J: TRBJ1-1
size: NA
V: TRBV5-1

DNA: TGCGCCAGCAGCTTGAGACTCCTTGATACGCAGTATTTT
CDR3: CASSLRLLDTQYF
length: 13
D: NA
J: TRBJ2-3
size: NA
V: TRBV5-1

DNA: TGTGCCAGTAGTGCCCGTGCAGGGGCCTCCGAGCAGTACTTC
CDR3: CASSARAGASEQYF
length: 14
D: NA
J: TRBJ2-7
size: NA
V: TRBV19

DNA: TGTGCCAGCAGATTAGCGGGAGGGGCAGATACGCAGTATTTT
CDR3: CASRLAGGADTQYF
length: 14
D: TRBD2
J: TRBJ2-3
size: NA
V: TRBV6-1

DNA: TGTGCCAGCAGCCAAGAATCCAGCGGCCGTACCGGGGAGCTGTTTTTT
CDR3: CASSQESSGRTGELFF
length: 16
D: NA
J: TRBJ2-2
size: NA
V: TRBV4-2

DNA: TGTGCCAGCAGCATCGGGACTTTTCACAATGAGCAGTTCTTC
CDR3: CASSIGTFHNEQFF
length: 14
D: NA
J: TRBJ2-1
size: NA
V: TRBV5-6

DNA: TGCGCCAGCAGTTTTTACGCGAGCTCCTACAATGAGCAGTTCTTC
CDR3: CASSFYASSYNEQFF
length: 15
D: NA
J: TRBJ2-1
size: NA
V: TRBV5-1

DNA: TGTGCCAGCAGCTTGAAAACTACAGGGCGTCTGGGGAACACCATATATTTT
CDR3: CASSLKTTGRLGNTIYF
length: 17
D: NA
J: TRBJ1-3
size: NA
V: TRBV11-3

DNA: TGCGCCAGCAGCTTGACAGGGGGGGCCCCCCCATATGGCTACACCTTC
CDR3: CASSLTGGAPPYGYTF
length: 16
D: TRBD1
J: TRBJ1-2
size: NA
V: TRBV5-1

DNA: TGTGCCAGCAGTGAGAGATTACATACGCAGTATTTT
CDR3: CASSERLHTQYF
length: 12
D: NA
J: TRBJ2-3
size: NA
V: TRBV2

DNA: TGTGCCAGCAACGCCGTGGGACAGGGGGAGTTTGTAACAGATACGCAGTATTTT
CDR3: CASNAVGQGEFVTDTQYF
length: 18
D: TRBD1
J: TRBJ2-3
size: NA
V: TRBV27

DNA: TGTGCCAGCAGCTTAGTCCAGGGAGGGACCTACGAGCAGTACTTC
CDR3: CASSLVQGGTYEQYF
length: 15
D: TRBD2
J: TRBJ2-7
size: NA
V: TRBV7-2

DNA: TGCAGCGCCCCAAGCCGGGACAGGGGAGAGACCCAGTACTTC
CDR3: CSAPSRDRGETQYF
length: 14
D: TRBD1
J: TRBJ2-5
size: NA
V: TRBV29-1

DNA: TGTGCCAGCAGCTTACACCTACAGGGAAGTGGCTACACCTTC
CDR3: CASSLHLQGSGYTF
length: 14
D: NA
J: TRBJ1-2
size: NA
V: TRBV5-4

DNA: TGTGCCAGCAGCCCAAAAGGGGTCGGGGAGACCCAGTACTTC
CDR3: CASSPKGVGETQYF
length: 14
D: NA
J: TRBJ2-5
size: NA
V: TRBV7-3

DNA: TGTGCCAGCAGCGCCAGGGGGAACACCGGGGAGCTGTTTTTT
CDR3: CASSARGNTGELFF
length: 14
D: NA
J: TRBJ2-2
size: NA
V: TRBV7-3

DNA: TGCGCCAGCAGCTTGGGGCTTGGGGGGGCGGTAGGCAATGAGCAGTTCTTC
CDR3: CASSLGLGGAVGNEQFF
length: 17
D: NA
J: TRBJ2-1
size: NA
V: TRBV5-1

DNA: TGTGCCAGCAGTTTGTTCGGGGCGGGAGACCTCACAGATACGCAGTATTTT
CDR3: CASSLFGAGDLTDTQYF
length: 17
D: TRBD2
J: TRBJ2-3
size: NA
V: TRBV27

DNA: TGTGCCTGGAGTGAGAGCGGGGGAGTAGCCAAAAACATTCAGTACTTC
CDR3: CAWSESGGVAKNIQYF
length: 16
D: TRBD2
J: TRBJ2-4
size: NA
V: TRBV30

DNA: TGTGCCAGCAGCTCCTCAGCACCCGGAGGAGAAAAACTGTTTTTT
CDR3: CASSSSAPGGEKLFF
length: 15
D: NA
J: TRBJ1-4
size: NA
V: TRBV7-2

DNA: TGCAGCGTTCAAACTCGGACAGGGCGCACTGAAGCTTTCTTT
CDR3: CSVQTRTGRTEAFF
length: 14
D: TRBD1
J: TRBJ1-1
size: NA
V: TRBV29-1

DNA: TGCGCCAGCAGCTTAACGGGAGTCTCGGGTATGGGGAATGAGCAGTTCTTC
CDR3: CASSLTGVSGMGNEQFF
length: 17
D: NA
J: TRBJ2-1
size: once
V: TRBV5-1

DNA: TGTGCCAGCAGCTGGGGGCCCAACTATGGCTACACCTTC
CDR3: CASSWGPNYGYTF
length: 13
D: NA
J: TRBJ1-2
size: NA
V: TRBV7-9

DNA: TGCGCCAGCAGCTCCCACCCTAGCGGGGGGGCCAATGAGCAGTTCTTC
CDR3: CASSSHPSGGANEQFF
length: 16
D: TRBD2
J: TRBJ2-1
size: NA
V: TRBV5-1

DNA: TGCAGCGTTGAATTGCAGGGGGCGACCGGGGCCAACGTCCTGACTTTC
CDR3: CSVELQGATGANVLTF
length: 16
D: TRBD1
J: TRBJ2-6
size: NA
V: TRBV29-1

DNA: TGTGCCACGAGCGGGGGGGCTTCGTTTAAGTACTTC
CDR3: CATSGGASFKYF
length: 12
D: TRBD2
J: TRBJ2-7
size: NA
V: TRBV6-1

DNA: TGTGCCAGCAGACCCATTGGCAGCGGGTACCAAGAGACCCAGTACTTC
CDR3: CASRPIGSGYQETQYF
length: 16
D: NA
J: TRBJ2-5
size: NA
V: TRBV28

DNA: TGCGCCAGTGAATTGGAGCCGAACTCTGGAAACACCATATATTTT
CDR3: CASELEPNSGNTIYF
length: 15
D: NA
J: TRBJ1-3
size: NA
V: TRBV5-1

DNA: TGTGCCAGTAGCAAAGGCGATTCGTGGAGCATCGACAATGAGCAGTTCTTC
CDR3: CASSKGDSWSIDNEQFF
length: 17
D: NA
J: TRBJ2-1
size: once
V: TRBV19

DNA: TGTGCCAGCAGTTTATCGAGGTCGACAGACCTGTTTTTT
CDR3: CASSLSRSTDLFF
length: 13
D: NA
J: TRBJ2-2
size: NA
V: TRBV27

DNA: TGTGCCAGCACCGAGGGAACTGAAGCTTTCTTT
CDR3: CASTEGTEAFF
length: 11
D: NA
J: TRBJ1-1
size: NA
V: TRBV6-1

DNA: TGTGCCAGTAGTATAATGGGGCCTACCTACGAGCAGTACTTC
CDR3: CASSIMGPTYEQYF
length: 14
D: NA
J: TRBJ2-7
size: NA
V: TRBV19

DNA: TGTGCCAGCAGCTTGGGACAGGGTCCCTCTGGCTACACCTTC
CDR3: CASSLGQGPSGYTF
length: 14
D: TRBD1
J: TRBJ1-2
size: NA
V: TRBV5-5

DNA: TGTGCCAGCAGCCAACTTACGGGACTAGTAGGCACAGATACGCAGTATTTT
CDR3: CASSQLTGLVGTDTQYF
length: 17
D: TRBD2
J: TRBJ2-3
size: NA
V: TRBV4-2

DNA: TGTGCCAGCAGCTTATTGACCCTAGCGGCAAGCTCCTACAATGAGCAGTTCTTC
CDR3: CASSLLTLAASSYNEQFF
length: 18
D: TRBD2
J: TRBJ2-1
size: NA
V: TRBV11-3

DNA: TGTGCCAGCAGCTTACAGGAGGGACAGGTGAAGCAGTACTTC
CDR3: CASSLQEGQVKQYF
length: 14
D: TRBD1
J: TRBJ2-7
size: NA
V: TRBV7-8

DNA: TGTGCCAGCAGCCCTCGGACTAGCGGGGAAACAGATACGCAGTATTTT
CDR3: CASSPRTSGETDTQYF
length: 16
D: TRBD2
J: TRBJ2-3
size: NA
V: TRBV4-2

DNA: TGTGCCAGTAGGGTAGGACAGTATAGCAATCAGCCCCAGCATTTT
CDR3: CASRVGQYSNQPQHF
length: 15
D: NA
J: TRBJ1-5
size: NA
V: TRBV19

DNA: TGTGCCAGCAGCGTAGCCGGGTACGGCTACACCTTC
CDR3: CASSVAGYGYTF
length: 12
D: NA
J: TRBJ1-2
size: NA
V: TRBV9

DNA: TGCAGTGCCTCGGGGGAGACCCAGTACTTC
CDR3: CSASGETQYF
length: 10
D: NA
J: TRBJ2-5
size: NA
V: TRBV20-1

DNA: TGTGCCAGCAGCCCCCCGACAGGGAATGAGCAGTTCTTC
CDR3: CASSPPTGNEQFF
length: 13
D: TRBD1
J: TRBJ2-1
size: NA
V: TRBV9

DNA: TGTGCCAGCAGCGTAGATCTAGGTTACGAGCAGTACTTC
CDR3: CASSVDLGYEQYF
length: 13
D: NA
J: TRBJ2-7
size: once
V: TRBV9

DNA: TGTGCCAGCGGGACAGGGACTGGAGGAGAGACCCAGTACTTC
CDR3: CASGTGTGGETQYF
length: 14
D: TRBD1
J: TRBJ2-5
size: NA
V: TRBV2

DNA: TGTGCCAGTAGTTCCCGACAGGGAGTGAGAAACACCATATATTTT
CDR3: CASSSRQGVRNTIYF
length: 15
D: TRBD1
J: TRBJ1-3
size: few
V: TRBV19

DNA: TGTGCCAGCAGCTTAGTCCCGGGACTAGCGGGGGGACTTGAGCAGTTCTTC
CDR3: CASSLVPGLAGGLEQFF
length: 17
D: TRBD2
J: TRBJ2-1
size: NA
V: TRBV11-3

DNA: TGCGCCAGCAGCCTCGGGACAGGGGACTATGGCTACACCTTC
CDR3: CASSLGTGDYGYTF
length: 14
D: TRBD1
J: TRBJ1-2
size: once
V: TRBV5-1

DNA: TGTGCCAGCAGCAAAGGGGGACAGGGGGCCCCTTGGGGGAATGAGCAGTTCTTC
CDR3: CASSKGGQGAPWGNEQFF
length: 18
D: NA
J: TRBJ2-1
size: NA
V: TRBV21-1

DNA: TGTGCCAGTAGTCCCACGGGAACCACAGATACGCAGTATTTT
CDR3: CASSPTGTTDTQYF
length: 14
D: NA
J: TRBJ2-3
size: NA
V: TRBV19